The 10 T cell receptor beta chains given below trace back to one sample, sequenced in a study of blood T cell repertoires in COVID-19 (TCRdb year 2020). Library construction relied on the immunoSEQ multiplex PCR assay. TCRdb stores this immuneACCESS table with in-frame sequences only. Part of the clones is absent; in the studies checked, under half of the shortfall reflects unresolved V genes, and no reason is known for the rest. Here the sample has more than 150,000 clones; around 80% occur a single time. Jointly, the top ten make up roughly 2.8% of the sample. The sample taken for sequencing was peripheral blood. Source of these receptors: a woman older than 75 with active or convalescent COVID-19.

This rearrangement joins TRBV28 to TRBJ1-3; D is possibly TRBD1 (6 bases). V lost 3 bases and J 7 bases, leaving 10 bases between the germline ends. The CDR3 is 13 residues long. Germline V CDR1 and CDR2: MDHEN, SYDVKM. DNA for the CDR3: TGTGCCAGCAGTTTGAGCCAGGGGAACACCATATATTTT. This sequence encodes CASSLSQGNTIYF.

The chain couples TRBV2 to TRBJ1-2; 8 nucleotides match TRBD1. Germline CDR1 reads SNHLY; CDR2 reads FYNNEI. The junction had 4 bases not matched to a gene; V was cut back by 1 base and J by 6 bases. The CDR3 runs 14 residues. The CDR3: CASSEVPGGDGYTF. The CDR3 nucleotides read TGTGCCAGCAGTGAAGTACCAGGGGGCGATGGCTACACCTTC.

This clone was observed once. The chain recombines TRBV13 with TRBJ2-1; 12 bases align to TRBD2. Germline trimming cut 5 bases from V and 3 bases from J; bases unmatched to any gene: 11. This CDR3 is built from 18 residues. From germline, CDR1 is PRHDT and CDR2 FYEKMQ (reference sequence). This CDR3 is CASSVLAGGPRIYNEQFF. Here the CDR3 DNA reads TGTGCCAGCAGCGTCCTAGCGGGGGGGCCACGCATCTACAATGAGCAGTTCTTC.

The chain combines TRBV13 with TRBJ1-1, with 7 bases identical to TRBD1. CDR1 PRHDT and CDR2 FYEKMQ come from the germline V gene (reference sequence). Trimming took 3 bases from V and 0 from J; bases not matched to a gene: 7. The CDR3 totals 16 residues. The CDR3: CASSFRQGDMNTEAFF. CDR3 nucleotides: TGTGCCAGCAGCTTCAGACAGGGTGATATGAACACTGAAGCTTTCTTT.

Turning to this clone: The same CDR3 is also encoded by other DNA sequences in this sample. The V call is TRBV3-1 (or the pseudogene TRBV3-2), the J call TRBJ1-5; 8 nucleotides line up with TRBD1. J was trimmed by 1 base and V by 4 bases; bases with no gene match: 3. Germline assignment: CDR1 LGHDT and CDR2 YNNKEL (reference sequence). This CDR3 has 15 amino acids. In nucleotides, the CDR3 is TGTGCCAGCAGCCCTCAGGGGGCAAGCAATCAGCCCCAGCATTTT. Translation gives CASSPQGASNQPQHF.

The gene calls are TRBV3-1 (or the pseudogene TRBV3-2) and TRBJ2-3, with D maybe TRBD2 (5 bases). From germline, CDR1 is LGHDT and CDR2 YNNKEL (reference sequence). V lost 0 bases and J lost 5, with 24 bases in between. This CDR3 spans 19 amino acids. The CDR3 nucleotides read TGTGCCAGCAGCCAAGATTATCCCCCAGACTACTCCCCCGGAGATACGCAGTATTTT. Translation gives CASSQDYPPDYSPGDTQYF.

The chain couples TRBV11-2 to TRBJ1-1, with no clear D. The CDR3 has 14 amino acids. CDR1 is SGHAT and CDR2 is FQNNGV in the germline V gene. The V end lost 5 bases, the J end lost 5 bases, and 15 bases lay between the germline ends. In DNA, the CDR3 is TGTGCCAGCAGCATCGGGGAGGGAGGGACTGAAGCTTTCTTT. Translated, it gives CASSIGEGGTEAFF.

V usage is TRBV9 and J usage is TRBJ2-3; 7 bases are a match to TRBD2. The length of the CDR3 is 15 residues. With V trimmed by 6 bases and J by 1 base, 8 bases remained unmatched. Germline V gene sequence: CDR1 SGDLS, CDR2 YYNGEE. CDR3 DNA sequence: TGTGCCAGCACCCAAGCGGGGTTTGGCACAGATACGCAGTATTTT. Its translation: CASTQAGFGTDTQYF.

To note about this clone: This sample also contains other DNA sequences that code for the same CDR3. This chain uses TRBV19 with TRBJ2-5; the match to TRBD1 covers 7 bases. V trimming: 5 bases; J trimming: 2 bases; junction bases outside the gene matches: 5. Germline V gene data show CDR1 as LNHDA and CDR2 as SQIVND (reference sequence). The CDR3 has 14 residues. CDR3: CASSPGQVQETQYF. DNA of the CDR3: TGTGCCAGTAGTCCCGGACAGGTTCAAGAGACCCAGTACTTC.

The CDR3 region is CARSPIAYRGPPLGRNTEAFF. CDR3 DNA: TGTGCCAGAAGCCCCATCGCCTACAGGGGGCCTCCATTGGGTCGTAACACTGAAGCTTTCTTT. The chain has TRBV5-3 and TRBJ1-1, with 9 bases aligning to TRBD1. TRBV5-3 falls under the ORF class, with uncertain function. This CDR3 comprises 21 residues. V dropped 4 bases and J dropped 2; count of bases not matched to a gene: 24.